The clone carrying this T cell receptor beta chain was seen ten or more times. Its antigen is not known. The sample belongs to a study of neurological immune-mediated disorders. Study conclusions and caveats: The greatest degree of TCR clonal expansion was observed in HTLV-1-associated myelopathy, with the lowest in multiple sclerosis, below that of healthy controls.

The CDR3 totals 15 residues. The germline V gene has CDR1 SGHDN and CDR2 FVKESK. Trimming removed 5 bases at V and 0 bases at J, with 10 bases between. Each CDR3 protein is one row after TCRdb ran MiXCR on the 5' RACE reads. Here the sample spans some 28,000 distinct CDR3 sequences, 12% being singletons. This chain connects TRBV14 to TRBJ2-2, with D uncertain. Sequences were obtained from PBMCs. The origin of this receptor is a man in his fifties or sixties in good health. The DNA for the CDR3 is TGTGCCAGCAGCTCCTCCAGCGCGAACACCGGGGAGCTGTTTTTT. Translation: CASSSSSANTGELFF.